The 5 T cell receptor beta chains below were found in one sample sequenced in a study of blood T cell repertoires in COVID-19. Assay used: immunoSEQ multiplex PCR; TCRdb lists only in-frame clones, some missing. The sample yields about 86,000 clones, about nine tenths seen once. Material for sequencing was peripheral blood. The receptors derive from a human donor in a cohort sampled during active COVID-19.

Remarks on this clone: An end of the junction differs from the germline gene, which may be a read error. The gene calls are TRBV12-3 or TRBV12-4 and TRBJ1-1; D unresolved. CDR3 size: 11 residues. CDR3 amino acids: CASSVLNEVFF. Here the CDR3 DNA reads TGTGCCAGCAGTGTCCTAAATGAAGTTTTCTTT.

The CDR3, as DNA: TGCGCCAGCGGACGGGGGGGCACAGATACGCAGTATTTT. Its translation: CASGRGGTDTQYF. The chain carries TRBV5-1 and TRBJ2-3, with 7 nucleotides matching TRBD2. Germline CDR1 SGHRS, CDR2 YFSETQ. J gave up 1 base and V 7 bases, and 3 bases lay outside the gene matches. The CDR3 length is 13 residues.

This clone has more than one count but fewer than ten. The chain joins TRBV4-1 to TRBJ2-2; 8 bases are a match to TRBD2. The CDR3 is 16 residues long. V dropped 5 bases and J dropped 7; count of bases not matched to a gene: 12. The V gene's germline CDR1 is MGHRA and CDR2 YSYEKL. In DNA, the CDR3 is TGCGCCAGCAGCTGGAATAGCGGGACTTTAGGCGGGGAGCTGTTTTTT. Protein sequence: CASSWNSGTLGGELFF.

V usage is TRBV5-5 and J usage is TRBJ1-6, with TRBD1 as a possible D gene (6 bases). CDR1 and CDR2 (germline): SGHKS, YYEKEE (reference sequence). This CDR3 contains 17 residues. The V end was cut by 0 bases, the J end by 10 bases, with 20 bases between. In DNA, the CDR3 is TGTGCCAGCAGCTTGGTACCGGGGGGCAGGGTCGAGTCACCCCTCCACTTT. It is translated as CASSLVPGGRVESPLHF. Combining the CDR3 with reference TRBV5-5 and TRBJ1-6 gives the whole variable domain DAGVTQSPTHLIKTRGQQVTLRCSPISGHKSVSWYQQVLGQGPQFIFQYYEKEERGRGNFPDRFSARQFPNYSSELNVNALLLGDSALYLCASSLVPGGRVESPLHFGNGTRLTVT.

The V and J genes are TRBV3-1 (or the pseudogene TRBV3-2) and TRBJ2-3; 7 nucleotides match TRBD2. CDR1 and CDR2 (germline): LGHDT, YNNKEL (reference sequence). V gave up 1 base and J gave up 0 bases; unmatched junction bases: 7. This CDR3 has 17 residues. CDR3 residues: CASSQAFPSGSTDTQYF. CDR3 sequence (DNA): TGTGCCAGCAGCCAAGCATTTCCTAGCGGTAGCACAGATACGCAGTATTTT.